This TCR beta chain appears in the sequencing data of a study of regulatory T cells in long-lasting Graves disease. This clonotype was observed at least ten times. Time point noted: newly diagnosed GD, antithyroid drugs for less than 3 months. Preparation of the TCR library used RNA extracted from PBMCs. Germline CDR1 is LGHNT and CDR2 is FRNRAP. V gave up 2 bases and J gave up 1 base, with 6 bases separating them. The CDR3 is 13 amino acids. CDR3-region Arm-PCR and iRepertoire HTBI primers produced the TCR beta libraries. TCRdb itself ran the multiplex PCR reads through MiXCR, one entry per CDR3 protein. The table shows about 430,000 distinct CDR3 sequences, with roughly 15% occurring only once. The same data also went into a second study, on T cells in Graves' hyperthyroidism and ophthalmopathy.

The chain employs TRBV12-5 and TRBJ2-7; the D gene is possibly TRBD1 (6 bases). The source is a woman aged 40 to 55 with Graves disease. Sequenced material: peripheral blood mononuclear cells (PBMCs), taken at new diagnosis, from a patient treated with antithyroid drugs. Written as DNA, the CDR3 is TGTGCTAGTGGTTTGCAGGGGTCCTACGAGCAGTACTTC. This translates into CASGLQGSYEQYF.